This TCR beta chain came from a study of blood T cell repertoires in COVID-19. Study overall: T cells, B-cell-depleted T cells, or PBMCs supplied cDNA or gDNA.

Trimming cost V 3 bases and J 2 bases, with 7 bases left between them. CDR1 is SGHVS, CDR2 FQNEAQ, per germline. The CDR3 is made up of 13 amino acids. Study processing details: Nucleated cell counts were estimated from reference gene primer amplification. Repertoires were generated with immunoSEQ multiplex PCR, while TCRdb's copy carries only in-frame clones and drops some. The DNA gave D and trimming, while V, J and clone size come from that table. The sample includes 150,000 or so clones, 70% to 90% of them seen just once. Material for sequencing was peripheral blood. The rearrangement joins TRBV7-8 to TRBJ2-5, with D maybe TRBD1 (5 bases). This TCR was sampled from a man in his fifties or sixties with active or convalescent COVID-19. The CDR3 spells CASSFRQQETQYF. CDR3 nucleotides: TGTGCCAGCAGCTTCCGACAGCAAGAGACCCAGTACTTC.